This TCR beta chain came from a study of control samples from healthy donors and cancer patients. The protocol was immunoSEQ multiplex PCR, while the TCRdb copy is restricted to in-frame clones and leaves out a portion. The data contain some 200,000 clones, 91% of them singletons. V lost 4 bases to trimming and J lost 10 bases; unmatched junction nucleotides: 5. The CDR3 runs to 14 residues. Germline V gene lookup returns CDR1 SGHAT and CDR2 FQNNGV. The rearrangement joins TRBV11-2 to TRBJ1-6; TRBD1 aligns across 9 bases. The clonotype originates from a young woman in good health. Sample: blood. CDR3 in amino acids: CASSSGQGRSPLHF. The CDR3 DNA follows: TGTGCCAGCAGCTCGGGACAGGGCCGCTCACCCCTCCACTTT.